The clone carrying this TCR beta chain was detected many times. Its antigen is still unknown. The 5'RACE method, run with constant-segment primers, produced TCR alpha and TCR beta cDNA libraries (carrying sample barcodes and UMIs). MiXCR, applied by TCRdb to the 5' RACE reads, yields one record per CDR3 protein. The sample carries 150,000 or so distinct CDR3 sequences, roughly 10% recorded once. The data are from a study of T-cell memory formation after mild COVID-19. The study, taken as a whole, reports: The study detected some responding clones in pre-infection memory, suggesting cross-reactive memory joined. Whereas later expanders leaned CD4+, clones contracting day 15 to 85 showed a balanced CD4/CD8 makeup. Mainly CM and EM harbored the contracting CD4+ clones; mainly EMRA harbored the CD8+ ones.

V was pared by 9 bases and J by 5 bases, with 11 bases between. The CDR3 consists of 12 residues. Sequencing was carried out using PBMCs or a T cell subset sorted from them (not recorded which). The TCR comes from a man younger than 35 who had mild COVID-19 (a few samples of this study predate the infection). Cell type and time point are not known. This chain connects TRBV12-3 or TRBV12-4 to TRBJ1-5, with D unclear. Here the CDR3 reads CASQPPDQPQHF. CDR3 in DNA: TGTGCCAGTCAGCCGCCGGATCAGCCCCAGCATTTT.